What follows is one T cell receptor beta chain and its context. The antigen remains unidentified. The CDR3 is 16 residues long. The V gene end was trimmed by 4 bases and the J gene end by 4 bases; junction bases not matched to a gene: 5. Germline V lookup: CDR1 SGHVS, CDR2 FNYEAQ. This record belongs to a study of neoadjuvant nivolumab and ipilimumab in lung cancer. About the research overall: Nivolumab 3 mg/kg was given days 1, 15 and 29, plus ipilimumab 1 mg/kg day 1 in combination.

Clones were read by immunoSEQ multiplex PCR, and TCRdb kept only the in-frame ones, dropping some. Among some 31,000 clones listed, under 95% were seen once. General observations from the study: Pretherapy blood TCR richness correlated positively with resected tumor richness. TCR richness and clonality were higher in tumors than adjacent uninvolved lung.

The input for sequencing was peripheral blood, taken after neoadjuvant nivolumab, alone or with ipilimumab, at or shortly before surgery. The V and J genes are TRBV7-6 and TRBJ2-3, with 13 bases fitting TRBD2. This TCR derives from an adult with non-small cell lung cancer. DNA of the CDR3: TGTGCCAGCAGCTCCGGACTAGCGGGAGTATCAGATACGCAGTATTTT. The encoded protein is CASSSGLAGVSDTQYF.